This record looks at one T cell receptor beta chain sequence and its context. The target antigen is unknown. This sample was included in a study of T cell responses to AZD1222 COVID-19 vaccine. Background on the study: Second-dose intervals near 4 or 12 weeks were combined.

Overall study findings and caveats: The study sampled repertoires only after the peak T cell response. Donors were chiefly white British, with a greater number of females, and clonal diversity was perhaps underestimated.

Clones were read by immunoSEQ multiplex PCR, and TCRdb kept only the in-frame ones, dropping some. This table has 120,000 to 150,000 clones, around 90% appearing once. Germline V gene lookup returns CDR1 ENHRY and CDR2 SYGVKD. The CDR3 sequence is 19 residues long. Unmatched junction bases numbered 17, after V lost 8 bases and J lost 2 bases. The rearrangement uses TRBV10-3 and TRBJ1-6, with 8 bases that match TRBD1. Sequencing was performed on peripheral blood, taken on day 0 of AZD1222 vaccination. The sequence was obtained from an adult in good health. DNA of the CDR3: TGTGCCATCGGAGAGGGCAGGGGGCATGTTGGGACCTATAATTCACCCCTCCACTTT. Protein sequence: CAIGEGRGHVGTYNSPLHF.